This T cell receptor beta chain emerged from a study of T cell responses to AZD1222 COVID-19 vaccine. Looking at the study overall: Second doses at about 4 or about 12 weeks were pooled.

This CDR3 has 14 residues. V lost 1 base and J lost 10, with 13 bases in between. Germline lookup yields CDR1 SGHTA and CDR2 FQGNSA. As to this clone: Its antigen remains unidentified.

Study-wide results and limits: With dominance at 160-218 and 743-854, vaccine-associated CD4 TCRs spanned spike. Females made up more of the donors, who were largely white British, and clonal diversity may have come out too low. Only a handful of AZD1222 recipients, six or seven in all, had baseline seropositivity.

Assay used: immunoSEQ multiplex PCR; TCRdb lists only in-frame clones, some missing. The table lists 95,000 to 100,000 clones, roughly 84% of them singletons, with around 1.5% in the top ten. This chain uses TRBV7-2 with TRBJ1-4; D call uncertain. Sequencing was performed on peripheral blood, taken on day 0 of AZD1222 vaccination. This TCR derives from an adult in good health. The CDR3 protein is CASSLGIAPGKLFF. CDR3 in DNA: TGTGCCAGCAGCTTAGGGATAGCCCCTGGAAAACTGTTTTTT.